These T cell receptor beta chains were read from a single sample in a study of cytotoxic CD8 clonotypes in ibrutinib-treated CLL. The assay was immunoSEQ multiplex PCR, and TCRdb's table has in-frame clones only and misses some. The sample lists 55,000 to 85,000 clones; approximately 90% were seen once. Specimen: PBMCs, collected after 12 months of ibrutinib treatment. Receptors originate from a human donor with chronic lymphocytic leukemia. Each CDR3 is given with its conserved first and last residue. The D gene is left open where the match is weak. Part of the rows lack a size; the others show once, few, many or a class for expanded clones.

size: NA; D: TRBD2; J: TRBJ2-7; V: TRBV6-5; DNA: TGTGCCAGCAGTTACACGGGGGGGTCCTACGAGCAGTACTTC; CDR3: CASSYTGGSYEQYF
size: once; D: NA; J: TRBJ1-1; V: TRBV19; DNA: TGTGCCAGTAGTATAACGCAGAACACTGAAGCTTTCTTT; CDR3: CASSITQNTEAFF
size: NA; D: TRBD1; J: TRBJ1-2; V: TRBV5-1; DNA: TGCGCCAGCAGCGTAGCCGGGACAGGGGGCGAAGGCTACACCTTC; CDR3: CASSVAGTGGEGYTF
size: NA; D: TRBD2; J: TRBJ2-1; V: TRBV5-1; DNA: TGCGCCAGCAGCTGGACTAGCGGGAGCACCGATGAGCAGTTCTTC; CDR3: CASSWTSGSTDEQFF
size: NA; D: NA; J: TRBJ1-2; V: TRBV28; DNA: TGTGCCAGCAGGAAAAGAGCAACTAACTATGGCTACACCTTC; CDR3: CASRKRATNYGYTF
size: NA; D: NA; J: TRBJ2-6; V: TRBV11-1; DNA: TGTGCCAGCAGCTTGGCTGGCGCTGGGTCCGTCTCTGGGGCCAACGTCCTGACTTTC; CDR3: CASSLAGAGSVSGANVLTF
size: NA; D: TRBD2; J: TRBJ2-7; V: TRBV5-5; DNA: TGTGCCAGCAGCTTAAGGACTAGCGGGAGTCTCCACGAGCAGTACTTC; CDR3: CASSLRTSGSLHEQYF
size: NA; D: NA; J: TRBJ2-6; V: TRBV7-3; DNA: TGTGCCAGCAGCTTAGGTTACGGGGCCAACGTCCTGACTTTC; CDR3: CASSLGYGANVLTF
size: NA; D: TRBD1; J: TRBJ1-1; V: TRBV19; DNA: TGTGCCAGTAGTATACACTGGGGACAGTTGAGGAAGAACACTGAAGCTTTCTTT; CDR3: CASSIHWGQLRKNTEAFF
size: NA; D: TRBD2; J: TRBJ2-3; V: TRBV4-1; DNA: TGCGCCAGCAGCCAAATAGCGGGAGGGGAAGATACGCAGTATTTT; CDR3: CASSQIAGGEDTQYF
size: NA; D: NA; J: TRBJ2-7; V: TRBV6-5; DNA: TGTGCCAGCAGTTACTTCCGGGACGAGCAGTACTTC; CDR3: CASSYFRDEQYF
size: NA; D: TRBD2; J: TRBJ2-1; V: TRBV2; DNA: TGTGCCAGCAGTGTACTAGCGGGAGGACGCAATGAGCAGTTCTTC; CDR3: CASSVLAGGRNEQFF
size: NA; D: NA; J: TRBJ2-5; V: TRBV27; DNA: TGTGCCAGCAGTTTAACGGGCAACAGTGAGACCCAGTACTTC; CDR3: CASSLTGNSETQYF
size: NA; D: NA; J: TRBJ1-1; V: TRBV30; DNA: TGTGCCTGGAGTGTTGAGGCCGCAGCCGGAGCTTTCTTT; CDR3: CAWSVEAAAGAFF
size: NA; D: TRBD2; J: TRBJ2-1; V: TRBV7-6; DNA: TGTGCCAGCAGCTTATGGCAGCGGGACGTCGACCACAATGAGCAGTTCTTC; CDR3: CASSLWQRDVDHNEQFF
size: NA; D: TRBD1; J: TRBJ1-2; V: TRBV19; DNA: TGTGCCAGTAGCCTAGGACAGGGCGTTTCCTATGGCTACACCTTC; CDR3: CASSLGQGVSYGYTF
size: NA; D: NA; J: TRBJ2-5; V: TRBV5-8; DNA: TGTGCCAGCAGCCCCCGTGGGTCCCTCCAAGAGACCCAGTACTTC; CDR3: CASSPRGSLQETQYF
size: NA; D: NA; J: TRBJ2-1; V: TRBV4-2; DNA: TGTGCCAGCAGCATAAACCGGGACTGGCCCTACAATGAGCAGTTCTTC; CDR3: CASSINRDWPYNEQFF
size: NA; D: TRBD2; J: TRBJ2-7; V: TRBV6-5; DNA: TGTGCCAGCAGTTCCCTAAGGACTAGCGGGAGGAATGAGCAGTACTTC; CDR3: CASSSLRTSGRNEQYF
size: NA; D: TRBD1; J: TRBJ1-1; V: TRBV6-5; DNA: TGTGCCAGCAGTCGGGACAGGGGAACGGCTGAAGCTTTCTTT; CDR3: CASSRDRGTAEAFF
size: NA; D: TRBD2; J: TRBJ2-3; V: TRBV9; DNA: TGTGCCAGCAGCGTGGGACTAGCGGGAGCGCAAACCCTACTAGCGCAGTATTTT; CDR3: CASSVGLAGAQTLLAQYF
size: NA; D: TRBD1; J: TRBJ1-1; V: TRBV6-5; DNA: TGTGCCAGCAGTAAACAGGGGGCCCGTACCACTGAAGCTTTCTTT; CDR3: CASSKQGARTTEAFF
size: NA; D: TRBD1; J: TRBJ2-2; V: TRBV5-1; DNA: TGCGCCAGCAGCCGAAAAGGACAGGGGAACACCGGGGAGCTGTTTTTT; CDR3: CASSRKGQGNTGELFF
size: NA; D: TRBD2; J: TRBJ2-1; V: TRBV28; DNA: TGTGCCAGCAGTGCCGGGACTAGCGGGAGATACAATGAGCAGTTCTTC; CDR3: CASSAGTSGRYNEQFF
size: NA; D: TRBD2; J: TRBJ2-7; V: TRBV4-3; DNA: TGCGCCAGCAGCCAAGAGCTAGCGGGAGGTGGCGAGCAGTACTTC; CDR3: CASSQELAGGGEQYF
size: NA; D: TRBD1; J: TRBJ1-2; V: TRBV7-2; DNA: TGTGCCAGCAGTCAAGAGGGGGCGCCGGGCTATGGCTACACCTTC; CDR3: CASSQEGAPGYGYTF
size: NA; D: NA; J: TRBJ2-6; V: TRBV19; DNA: TGTGCCAGTAGTATGGGGAGAGCTGGGGCCAACGTCCTGACTTTC; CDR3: CASSMGRAGANVLTF
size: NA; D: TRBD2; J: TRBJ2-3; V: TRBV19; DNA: TGTGCCAGTAGTATCGTAGCGGGAGGCACAGATACGCAGTATTTT; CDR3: CASSIVAGGTDTQYF
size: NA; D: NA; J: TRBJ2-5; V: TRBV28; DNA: TGTGCCAGCAGCTCTGACAGGCACCGCGAAAAGACCCAGTACTTC; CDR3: CASSSDRHREKTQYF
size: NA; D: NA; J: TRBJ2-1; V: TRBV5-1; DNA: TGCGCCAGCAGCTTGGGGCCCTTAGTAGGAGGGTACAATGAGCAGTTCTTC; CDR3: CASSLGPLVGGYNEQFF
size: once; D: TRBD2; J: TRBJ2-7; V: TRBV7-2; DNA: TGTGCCAGCAGCTTAGTCAGGACTAGCGGGGCTGAGCAGTACTTC; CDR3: CASSLVRTSGAEQYF
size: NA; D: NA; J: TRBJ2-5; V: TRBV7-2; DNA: TGTGCCAGCAGCTTATCCTACGAGGGGGAGACCCAGTACTTC; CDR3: CASSLSYEGETQYF
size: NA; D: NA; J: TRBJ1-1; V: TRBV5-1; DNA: TGCGCCAGCAGCTTGGGACTCGGGGCGCGCACTGAAGCTTTCTTT; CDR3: CASSLGLGARTEAFF